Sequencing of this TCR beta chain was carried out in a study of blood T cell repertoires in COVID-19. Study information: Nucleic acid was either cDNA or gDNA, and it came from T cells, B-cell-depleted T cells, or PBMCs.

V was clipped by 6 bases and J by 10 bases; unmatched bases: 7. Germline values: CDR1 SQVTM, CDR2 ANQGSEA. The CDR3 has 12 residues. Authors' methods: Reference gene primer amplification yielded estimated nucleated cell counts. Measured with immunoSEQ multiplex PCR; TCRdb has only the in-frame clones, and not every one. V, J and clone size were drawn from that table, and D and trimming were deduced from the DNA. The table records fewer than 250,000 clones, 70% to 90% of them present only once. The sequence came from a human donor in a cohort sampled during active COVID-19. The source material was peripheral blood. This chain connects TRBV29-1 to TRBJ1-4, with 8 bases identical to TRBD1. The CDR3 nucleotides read TGCAGCGTCAACACAGGGGGAAGAAAACTGTTTTTT. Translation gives CSVNTGGRKLFF.